The 27 T cell receptor beta chains in this list originate from one sample, sequenced in a study of T cell repertoires in cytomegalovirus infection (dated by TCRdb to the late 2010s). The antigens of these receptors remain unknown. Sample treatment or condition, as interpreted from the label and publication: in vitro stimulation with specific CMV peptide epitopes to enrich CMV-specific T cells. The reads were generated on an Illumina HiSeq 1500. TCRdb applied fastp at Q25 and MiXCR to the public reads, then kept only in-frame beta chains. Every CDR3 protein is listed once, alongside the most common genes and DNA of its rows. Here the sample has 680,000 or so distinct CDR3 sequences; about 33% occur a single time. The ten largest clones capture roughly 18% of the sample. The specimen comprised cultured PBMCs, sampled from culture after CMV antigen stimulation. The receptors come from a human donor in good health (CMV status not recorded). Some clones in this sample may be carry-over from other donors' samples.

V and J are TRBV19 and TRBJ2-2; TRBD2 is a possible D gene (6 bases). Germline V gives CDR1 LNHDA, CDR2 SQIVND (reference sequence). This CDR3 spans 16 amino acids. V was trimmed by 5 bases and J by 2 bases, leaving 15 bases between them. The CDR3 coding sequence is TGTGCCAGTAGTTCCCGAGGGAGGACTAACACCGGGGAGCTGTTTTTT. This encodes CASSSRGRTNTGELFF.

This clonotype was detected many times. The chain has TRBV7-8 and TRBJ2-7; D is unclear. V lost 4 bases and J 7 bases, leaving 20 bases between the germline ends. The CDR3 loop spans 15 amino acids. The germline CDR1 and CDR2 sequences are SGHVS and FQNEAQ. The CDR3 is CASSSLGPLGREQYF. The CDR3 bases are TGTGCCAGCAGCTCCCTCGGGCCCCTGGGTCGGGAGCAGTACTTC.

The rearrangement uses TRBV15 and TRBJ2-3; 7 nucleotides align to TRBD2. Germline V CDR1 and CDR2: LNHNV, YYDKDF (reference sequence). J was trimmed by 5 bases and V by 0 bases; bases with no gene match: 8. The CDR3 runs to 16 residues. CDR3 nucleotide sequence: TGTGCCACCAGCAGAGATCCCAGCGGGGCCATAGATACGCAGTATTTT. Its translation is CATSRDPSGAIDTQYF.

This sequence joins TRBV7-6 and TRBJ2-7; the match to TRBD2 covers 8 bases. Germline CDR1 SGHVS, CDR2 FNYEAQ. There are 16 residues in the CDR3. Unmatched junction bases numbered 10, after V lost 5 bases and J lost 1 base. The CDR3 DNA is TGTGCCAGCAGCCCCATTAGCGGGATGCTTTCCTACGAGCAGTACTTC. Its protein is CASSPISGMLSYEQYF.

This chain uses TRBV4-1 with TRBJ2-1, with unresolved D. The V gene lost 7 bases and the J gene lost 0 bases, with 13 bases spanning the gap. The CDR3 length is 15 residues. Germline V gene data show CDR1 as MGHRA and CDR2 as YSYEKL. The CDR3 here is CASKPAVSSYNEQFF. CDR3 DNA: TGCGCCAGCAAGCCGGCGGTAAGCTCCTACAATGAGCAGTTCTTC.

V usage is TRBV7-2 and J usage is TRBJ2-5; no reliable D call. With 1 base removed from V and 8 bases from J, the gap between germline ends came to 5 bases. CDR1 and CDR2 from the germline V gene are SGHTA and FQGNSA. The CDR3 has 11 amino acids. CDR3 region: CASSLGTTQYF. CDR3 nucleotides: TGTGCCAGCAGCTTAGGTACAACCCAGTACTTC.

In this sample, this clonotype turned up a few times. The chain joins TRBV15 to TRBJ2-4; no reliable D call. V lost 1 base, J lost 4 bases, and 11 bases lay in between. The germline CDR1 and CDR2 sequences are LNHNV and YYDKDF (reference sequence). This CDR3 contains 15 residues. CDR3 protein: CATSRGTATKNIQYF. The CDR3, as DNA: TGTGCCACCAGCAGAGGGACGGCTACTAAAAACATTCAGTACTTC.

This chain links TRBV12-3 or TRBV12-4 with TRBJ2-5, with 12 nucleotides matching TRBD2. The length of the CDR3 is 16 residues. With 3 bases clipped from V and 5 bases from J, the junction kept 7 bases outside the gene matches. The CDR3, as DNA: TGTGCCAGCAGTTTCCCCACGGGACTAGCGGGTGAGACCCAGTACTTC. Amino acids: CASSFPTGLAGETQYF.

This clonotype was recorded a few times. This chain links TRBV27 with TRBJ2-3; a possible D gene is TRBD2 (5 bases). Trimming removed 3 bases at V and 5 bases at J, with 15 bases between. The CDR3 is made up of 15 amino acids. The germline V gene has CDR1 MNHEY and CDR2 SMNVEV (reference sequence). The DNA of the CDR3 is TGTGCCAGCAGTTTTACGGCGGGTCGAGGAGATACGCAGTATTTT. Translation gives CASSFTAGRGDTQYF.

J is TRBJ1-2 and V is TRBV18, with 8 bases matching TRBD1. The length of the CDR3 is 18 residues. V was pared by 3 bases and J by 0 bases, with 12 bases of the junction left unmatched. CDR1 and CDR2 from the germline V gene are KGHSH and LQKENI. CDR3 sequence: CASSPRRVRQGPNYGYTF. In nucleotides, the CDR3 is TGTGCCAGCTCACCGCGCCGCGTGAGACAGGGGCCTAACTATGGCTACACCTTC. Full variable domain (rest looked up from reference TRBV18 and TRBJ1-2): NAGVMQNPRHLVRRRGQEARLRCSPMKGHSHVYWYRQLPEEGLKFMVYLQKENIIDESGMPKERFSAEFPKEGPSILRIQQVVRGDSAAYFCASSPRRVRQGPNYGYTFGSGTRLTVV.

About this clonotype itself: A read error may account for a junction end that differs from germline. The chain combines TRBV5-3 with TRBJ2-1; 9 bases map to TRBD2. TRBV5-3 is an ORF, and what it does is uncertain. This CDR3 comprises 14 residues. This CDR3 reads CASSLGGIGTSFFF. DNA for the CDR3: TGTGCCAGCAGCTTGGGGGGTATCGGGACTAGCTTTTTCTTC.

The genes are TRBV27 and TRBJ2-1; D unclear. The germline V gene encodes CDR1 MNHEY and CDR2 SMNVEV (reference sequence). This CDR3 has 17 residues. Deletions cut 0 bases from V and 2 bases from J, with 14 bases between. This CDR3 is CASSLSKGAMTYNEQFF. The CDR3 DNA reads TGTGCCAGCAGTTTATCGAAGGGCGCAATGACCTACAATGAGCAGTTCTTC.

This chain joins TRBV20-1 and TRBJ2-7; D is unclear. The CDR3 totals 13 residues. With 6 bases removed from V and 2 bases from J, the gap between germline ends came to 14 bases. Looked up from germline, CDR1 is DFQATT and CDR2 is SNEGSKA (reference sequence). The CDR3 sequence: CSARQRGPYEQYF. The CDR3 nucleotides read TGCAGTGCGCGCCAGAGAGGACCCTACGAGCAGTACTTC.

This clonotype was observed a handful of times. This chain joins TRBV7-8 and TRBJ2-3; maybe TRBD2 (6 bases). V was trimmed by 8 bases and J by 6 bases, leaving 18 bases between them. Germline V gives CDR1 SGHVS, CDR2 FQNEAQ. The CDR3 spans 14 residues. The CDR3 region is CASGGAPGPDTQYF. The CDR3 bases are TGTGCCAGCGGCGGGGCCCCGGGTCCGGATACGCAGTATTTT.

This clonotype was found a few times. CDR3 bases: TGTGCCTGGAGCCTACTAGCGGGGCCCCGAGCCCAGTACTTC. Translated, it gives CAWSLLAGPRAQYF. V usage is TRBV30 and J usage is TRBJ2-5; 10 positions match TRBD2. J was trimmed by 9 bases and V by 3 bases; bases with no gene match: 10. CDR1 GTSNPN and CDR2 SVGIG come from the germline V gene (reference sequence). CDR3 length: 14 residues.

This clonotype was detected many times. The chain uses TRBV7-2 and TRBJ2-1; no reliable D call. Trimming took 5 bases from V and 15 from J, leaving 20 bases between them. The CDR3 length is 13 residues. Germline CDR1 is SGHTA and CDR2 is FQGNSA. The CDR3 region has the DNA TGTGCCAGCAGCATAAGGCTCCTGGGGAATTGGTTCTTC. Its translation is CASSIRLLGNWFF.

The chain links TRBV10-3 to TRBJ2-1; 9 positions match TRBD2. The CDR3 spans 19 residues. The germline V gene has CDR1 ENHRY and CDR2 SYGVKD. V shed 7 bases, J shed 8 bases, and the junction held 24 bases outside the gene matches. CDR3 sequence reads: CAIKGGGRAGPAEIDEQFF. Written as DNA, the CDR3 is TGTGCCATCAAAGGGGGCGGGAGGGCCGGCCCCGCGGAAATCGATGAGCAGTTCTTC.

CDR3 protein: CASSPTLAGGPWGDTQYF. In nucleotides, the CDR3 is TGTGCCAGCAGCCCCACACTAGCGGGGGGGCCCTGGGGAGATACGCAGTATTTT. This chain uses TRBV6-5 with TRBJ2-3; 13 nucleotides agree with TRBD2. After removal of 6 bases from V and 5 bases from J, the junction contained 14 bases not matched to a gene. Germline values: CDR1 MNHEY, CDR2 SVGAGI. The CDR3 consists of 18 residues.

This sequence joins TRBV27 and TRBJ2-5, with D unclear. In germline, CDR1 is MNHEY, CDR2 SMNVEV (reference sequence). Trimming took 0 bases from V and 5 from J, leaving 10 bases between them. The CDR3 runs to 14 residues. CDR3 in amino acids: CASSLSMGWETQYF. The CDR3 DNA sequence: TGTGCCAGCAGTTTATCCATGGGTTGGGAGACCCAGTACTTC.

The chain is built from TRBV2 and TRBJ1-5, with 9 positions matching TRBD1. The trim removed 6 bases at V and 3 bases at J, leaving 9 bases unmatched. The CDR3 extends over 16 amino acids. CDR1 SNHLY and CDR2 FYNNEI come from the germline V gene. CDR3: CASRGAGQGYNQPQHF. CDR3 DNA sequence: TGTGCCAGCAGGGGGGCGGGACAGGGTTACAATCAGCCCCAGCATTTT. Together with reference TRBV2 and TRBJ1-5, the CDR3 gives the full variable domain: EPEVTQTPSHQVTQMGQEVILRCVPISNHLYFYWYRQILGQKVEFLVSFYNNEISEKSEIFDDQFSVERPDGSNFTLKIRSTKLEDSAMYFCASRGAGQGYNQPQHFGDGTRLSIL.

This clonotype appeared a single time. V is TRBV6-1 and J is TRBJ1-1, with unresolved D. V lost 2 bases and J 2 bases, leaving 6 bases between the germline ends. CDR1 and CDR2 from the germline V gene are MNHNS and SASEGT. The CDR3 loop spans 13 amino acids. CDR3 bases: TGTGCCAGCAGTGAAATCGACAACACTGAAGCTTTCTTT. Residues: CASSEIDNTEAFF.

This clonotype was detected only a few times. The chain combines TRBV19 with TRBJ1-6, with no clear D. V lost 6 bases and J lost 8, with 8 bases in between. Germline CDR1 is LNHDA and CDR2 is SQIVND (reference sequence). The CDR3 has 12 amino acids. DNA of the CDR3: TGTGCCAGTAGCCTCTGGGATTCACCCCTCCACTTT. It translates to CASSLWDSPLHF.

This clonotype occurred once. The CDR3 carries no conserved terminal phenylalanine or tryptophan, so it likely arises from a read error. The gene calls are TRBV20-1 and TRBJ2-1; 8 bases match TRBD2. Germline loops: CDR1 DFQATT, CDR2 SNEGSKA (reference sequence). The CDR3 runs 14 residues. Trimming cost V 6 bases and J 7 bases; bases outside gene matches: 11. The CDR3: CSASRGDVTNEQFS. CDR3 coding DNA: TGCAGTGCCTCGCGGGGGGACGTGACGAATGAGCAGTTCTCC.

The V gene is TRBV19, the J gene TRBJ1-2, with D uncertain. V lost 5 bases and J lost 8, with 15 bases in between. Looked up from germline, CDR1 is LNHDA and CDR2 is SQIVND (reference sequence). The length of the CDR3 is 13 residues. The DNA of the CDR3 is TGTGCCAGTAGTCCCTCATACTTGTCAGGCTACACCTTC. It encodes CASSPSYLSGYTF.

The rearrangement joins TRBV5-1 to TRBJ2-3; 7 nucleotides align to TRBD1. Germline-derived CDR1 and CDR2 are SGHRS and YFSETQ. The CDR3 is made up of 17 amino acids. V shed 4 bases and J 0 bases; nucleotides not matched to a gene: 11. Here the CDR3 DNA reads TGCGCCAGCAGCCGCGCCCCGGGGACAGTTAGCACAGATACGCAGTATTTT. Its protein is CASSRAPGTVSTDTQYF.

Of note for this clonotype: A much larger clone lies a single base off, so this may be a read error. The chain joins TRBV7-2 to TRBJ2-5; 9 bases match TRBD2. CDR3 length equals 17 residues. The germline V gene has CDR1 SGHTA and CDR2 FQGNSA. This CDR3 reads CANSLRMGVAGVPPQYF. The CDR3 coding sequence is TGTGCCAACAGCCTCCGGATGGGGGTAGCGGGGGTACCCCCCCAGTACTTC.

This clonotype was seen a handful of times. V and J are TRBV6-1 and TRBJ1-5, with D unresolved. The CDR3 has 16 residues. With 8 bases removed from V and 4 bases from J, the gap between germline ends came to 21 bases. The germline CDR1 and CDR2 sequences are MNHNS and SASEGT. The DNA of the CDR3 is TGTGCCAGCCGCGACCAAGTTAATATCGGGAATCAGCCCCAGCATTTT. This sequence encodes CASRDQVNIGNQPQHF.